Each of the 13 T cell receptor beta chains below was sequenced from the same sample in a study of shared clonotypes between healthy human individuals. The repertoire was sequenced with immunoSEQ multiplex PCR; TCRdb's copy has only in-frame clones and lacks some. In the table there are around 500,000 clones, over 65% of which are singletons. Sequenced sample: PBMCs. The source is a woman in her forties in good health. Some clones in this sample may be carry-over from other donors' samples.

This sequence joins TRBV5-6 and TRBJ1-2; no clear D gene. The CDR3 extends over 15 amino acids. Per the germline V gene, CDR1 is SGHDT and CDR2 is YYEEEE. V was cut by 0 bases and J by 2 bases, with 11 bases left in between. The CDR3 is CASSLVRTANYGYTF. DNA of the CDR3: TGTGCCAGCAGCTTGGTAAGGACGGCGAACTATGGCTACACCTTC.

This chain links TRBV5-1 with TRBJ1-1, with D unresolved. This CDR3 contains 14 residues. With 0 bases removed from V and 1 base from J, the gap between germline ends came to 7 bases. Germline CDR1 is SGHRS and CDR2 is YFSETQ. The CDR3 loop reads CASSLGDENTEAFF. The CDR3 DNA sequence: TGCGCCAGCAGCTTGGGAGACGAGAACACTGAAGCTTTCTTT.

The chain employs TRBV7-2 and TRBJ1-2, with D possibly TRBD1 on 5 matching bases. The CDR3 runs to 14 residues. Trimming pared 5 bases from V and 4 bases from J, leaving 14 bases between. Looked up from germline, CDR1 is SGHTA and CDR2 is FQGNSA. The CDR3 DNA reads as TGTGCCAGCAGCCAGGCGGGGGGTAGCTATGGCTACACCTTC. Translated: CASSQAGGSYGYTF.

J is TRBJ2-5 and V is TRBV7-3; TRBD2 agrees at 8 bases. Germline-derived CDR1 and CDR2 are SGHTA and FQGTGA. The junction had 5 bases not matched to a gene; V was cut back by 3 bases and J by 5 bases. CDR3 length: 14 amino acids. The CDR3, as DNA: TGTGCCAGCAGCTTGGGAGCGGGAGATGAGACCCAGTACTTC. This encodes CASSLGAGDETQYF.

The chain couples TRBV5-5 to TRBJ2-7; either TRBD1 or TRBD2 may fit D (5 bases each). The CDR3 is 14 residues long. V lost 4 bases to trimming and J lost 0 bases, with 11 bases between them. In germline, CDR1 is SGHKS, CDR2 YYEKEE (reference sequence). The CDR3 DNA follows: TGTGCCAGCAGCCGGGACCGTAACTCCTACGAGCAGTACTTC. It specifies CASSRDRNSYEQYF.

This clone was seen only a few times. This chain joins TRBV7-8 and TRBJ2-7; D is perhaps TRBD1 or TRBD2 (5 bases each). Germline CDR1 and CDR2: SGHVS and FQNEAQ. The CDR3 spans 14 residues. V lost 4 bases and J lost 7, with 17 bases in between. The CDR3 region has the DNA TGTGCCAGCAGCTCGCCGGGACCCGGCTTGGAGCAGTACTTC. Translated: CASSSPGPGLEQYF. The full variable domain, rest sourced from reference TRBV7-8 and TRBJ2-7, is GAGVSQSPRYKVAKRGQDVALRCDPISGHVSLFWYQQALGQGPEFLTYFQNEAQLDKSGLPSDRFFAERPEGSVSTLKIQRTQQEDSAVYLCASSSPGPGLEQYFGPGTRLTVT.

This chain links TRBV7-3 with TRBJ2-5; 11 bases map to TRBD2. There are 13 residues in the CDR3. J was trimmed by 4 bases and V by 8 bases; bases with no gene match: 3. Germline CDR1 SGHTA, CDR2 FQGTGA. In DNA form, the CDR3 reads TGTGCCAGCGGACTAGCGGGCGGAGAGACCCAGTACTTC. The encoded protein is CASGLAGGETQYF.

CDR3 sequence (DNA): TGCGCCAGCAGCAAAATGGGCCCGCGTGGGTACAATGAGCAGTTCTTC. It codes for CASSKMGPRGYNEQFF. The chain couples TRBV4-1 to TRBJ2-1, with D unclear. V was shortened by 5 bases and J by 4 bases, with 18 bases between the two germline ends. This CDR3 is 16 amino acids long. Germline CDR1 MGHRA, CDR2 YSYEKL.

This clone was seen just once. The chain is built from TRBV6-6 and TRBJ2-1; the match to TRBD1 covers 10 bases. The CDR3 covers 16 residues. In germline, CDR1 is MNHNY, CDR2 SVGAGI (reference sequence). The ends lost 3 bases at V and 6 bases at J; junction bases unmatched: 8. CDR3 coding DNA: TGTGCCAGCAGTTATCCGAGGACAGGGGGATCCAATGAGCAGTTCTTC. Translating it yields CASSYPRTGGSNEQFF.

CDR3 residues: CASSDRGSNYGYTF. Written as DNA, the CDR3 is TGTGCCAGTAGCGACAGGGGATCTAACTATGGCTACACCTTC. The genes are TRBV19 and TRBJ1-2, with TRBD1 matching over 8 bases. V lost 6 bases to trimming and J lost 0 bases; unmatched junction nucleotides: 3. The CDR3 totals 14 residues. Germline CDR1 and CDR2: LNHDA and SQIVND (reference sequence).

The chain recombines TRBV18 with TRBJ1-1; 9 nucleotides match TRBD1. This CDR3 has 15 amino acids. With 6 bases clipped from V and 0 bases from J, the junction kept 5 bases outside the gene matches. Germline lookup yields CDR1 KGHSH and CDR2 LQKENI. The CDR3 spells CASSWTGVMNTEAFF. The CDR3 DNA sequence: TGTGCCAGCTCGTGGACAGGGGTCATGAACACTGAAGCTTTCTTT.

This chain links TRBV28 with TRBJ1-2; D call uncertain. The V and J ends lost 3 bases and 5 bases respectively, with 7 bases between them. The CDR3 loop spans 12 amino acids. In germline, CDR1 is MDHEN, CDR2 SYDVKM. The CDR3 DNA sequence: TGTGCCAGCAGTTTTTCTATTTATGGCTACACCTTC. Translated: CASSFSIYGYTF.

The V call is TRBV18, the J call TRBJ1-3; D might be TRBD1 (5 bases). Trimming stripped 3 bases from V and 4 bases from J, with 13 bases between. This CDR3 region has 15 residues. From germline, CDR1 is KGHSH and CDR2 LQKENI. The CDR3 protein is CASSPVAGSGNTIYF. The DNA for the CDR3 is TGTGCCAGCTCACCGGTTGCAGGGTCCGGAAACACCATATATTTT.